The 12 T cell receptor beta chains presented below share a single source sample, sequenced in a study of blood T cell repertoires in COVID-19. Measured with immunoSEQ multiplex PCR; TCRdb has only the in-frame clones, and not every one. The sample lists 65,000 to 90,000 clones, around 90% occurring once. Material: peripheral blood. The receptor source for this set is a human donor in a cohort sampled during active COVID-19.

The rearrangement links TRBV29-1 to TRBJ1-5, with 8 bases lining up with TRBD1. The J segment lost 7 bases and the V segment lost 7 bases, leaving 9 bases of the junction unmatched. CDR3 length equals 13 residues. Germline V gene data show CDR1 as SQVTM and CDR2 as ANQGSEA. CDR3 protein: CSALGQGGQPQHF. CDR3 bases: TGCAGCGCCCTTGGACAGGGTGGGCAGCCCCAGCATTTT.

The chain has TRBV5-5 and TRBJ2-7; 8 nucleotides align to TRBD1. Germline trimming cut 3 bases from V and 5 bases from J; bases unmatched to any gene: 7. Germline V gives CDR1 SGHKS, CDR2 YYEKEE (reference sequence). The CDR3 loop spans 14 amino acids. CDR3 sequence: CASSSTGAFHEQYF. The CDR3 nucleotides read TGTGCCAGCAGCTCGACAGGGGCCTTCCACGAGCAGTACTTC.

The chain employs TRBV7-9 and TRBJ2-2, with a weak D call TRBD1 (6 bases). CDR3 length equals 15 residues. Germline CDR1 and CDR2: SEHNR and FQNEAQ (reference sequence). Trimming shortened V by 4 bases and J by 1 base, and 10 bases separated the two germline ends. The CDR3 coding sequence is TGTGCCAGCAGCTCGCTACAGGGGAACACCGGGGAGCTGTTTTTT. Translated: CASSSLQGNTGELFF.

This chain uses TRBV29-1 with TRBJ2-5; D is undetermined. CDR1 is SQVTM and CDR2 is ANQGSEA in the germline V gene. This CDR3 is built from 13 residues. Trimming took 6 bases from V and 2 from J, leaving 13 bases between them. This CDR3 is CSVERHSQETQYF. The CDR3 DNA is TGCAGCGTCGAAAGACACTCTCAAGAGACCCAGTACTTC.

The genes are TRBV19 and TRBJ2-7, with TRBD1 as a possible D gene (6 bases). The germline V gene has CDR1 LNHDA and CDR2 SQIVND (reference sequence). CDR3 length equals 15 residues. The V gene lost 6 bases and the J gene lost 0 bases, with 15 bases spanning the gap. CDR3 loop: CASSKGDVYSYEQYF. The CDR3 bases are TGTGCCAGTAGCAAGGGGGACGTTTACTCCTACGAGCAGTACTTC.

This sequence joins TRBV6-5 and TRBJ2-7; 9 positions agree with TRBD1. Germline-derived CDR1 and CDR2 are MNHEY and SVGAGI. Losses at the gene ends were 6 bases for V and 5 bases for J; bases not matched to a gene: 11. The CDR3 runs to 15 residues. The CDR3 sequence is CASSHDGTGSNEQYF. The CDR3, as DNA: TGTGCCAGCAGCCACGACGGGACAGGGTCCAACGAGCAGTACTTC.

This chain joins TRBV10-2 and TRBJ2-5; the D gene is possibly TRBD1 (7 bases). This CDR3 has 15 residues. The V end lost 6 bases, the J end lost 5 bases, and 19 bases lay between the germline ends. Germline loops: CDR1 WSHSY, CDR2 SAAADI. As DNA, the CDR3 is TGCGCCAGCAGGGAAGGAGGGGGCTCGGGGGAGACCCAGTACTTC. It encodes CASREGGGSGETQYF.

The rearrangement joins TRBV7-2 to TRBJ2-2, with D perhaps matching TRBD1 (6 bases). The germline gives CDR1 SGHTA, CDR2 FQGNSA. The V end was cut by 6 bases, the J end by 6 bases, with 14 bases between. The CDR3 is made up of 14 amino acids. In nucleotides, the CDR3 is TGTGCCAGCAGTTCAGGGGCGCAAGCCGGGGAGCTGTTTTTT. Amino acids: CASSSGAQAGELFF.

This sequence joins TRBV4-1 and TRBJ1-4; D gene ambiguous. This CDR3 is built from 16 residues. The ends were cut back, 1 base at V and 8 bases at J, with 17 bases in the middle. Germline lookup yields CDR1 MGHRA and CDR2 YSYEKL. The DNA of the CDR3 is TGCGCCAGCAGCCAAGCGGTCGCAGGATACGACGAAAAACTGTTTTTT. As protein: CASSQAVAGYDEKLFF.

V and J are TRBV9 and TRBJ2-1; 8 bases fit TRBD2. The CDR3 consists of 15 residues. Germline values: CDR1 SGDLS, CDR2 YYNGEE. The V gene end was trimmed by 2 bases and the J gene end by 3 bases; junction bases not matched to a gene: 4. The CDR3, as DNA: TGTGCCAGCAGCGTGGCGGGGGGTAACTACAATGAGCAGTTCTTC. This codes for CASSVAGGNYNEQFF.

The J gene is TRBJ2-1, the V gene TRBV19, with 7 bases that match TRBD1. The ends lost 3 bases at V and 4 bases at J; junction bases unmatched: 6. CDR1 is LNHDA, CDR2 SQIVND, per germline (reference sequence). The CDR3 is 15 amino acids. The CDR3, as DNA: TGTGCCAGTAGTATGAGGGACAGTGGGTACAATGAGCAGTTCTTC. Translated, it gives CASSMRDSGYNEQFF. Filled out from reference TRBV19 and TRBJ2-1, the complete variable domain reads DGGITQSPKYLFRKEGQNVTLSCEQNLNHDAMYWYRQDPGQGLRLIYYSQIVNDFQKGDIAEGYSVSREKKESFPLTVTSAQKNPTAFYLCASSMRDSGYNEQFFGPGTRLTVL.

The V gene is TRBV6-1, the J gene TRBJ2-7; D uncertain. V shed 1 base and J shed 2 bases, with 6 bases lying between them. The germline V gene encodes CDR1 MNHNS and CDR2 SASEGT. The CDR3 length is 13 residues. CDR3 amino acids: CASSEGQTYEQYF. CDR3 bases: TGTGCCAGCAGTGAAGGGCAGACCTACGAGCAGTACTTC.